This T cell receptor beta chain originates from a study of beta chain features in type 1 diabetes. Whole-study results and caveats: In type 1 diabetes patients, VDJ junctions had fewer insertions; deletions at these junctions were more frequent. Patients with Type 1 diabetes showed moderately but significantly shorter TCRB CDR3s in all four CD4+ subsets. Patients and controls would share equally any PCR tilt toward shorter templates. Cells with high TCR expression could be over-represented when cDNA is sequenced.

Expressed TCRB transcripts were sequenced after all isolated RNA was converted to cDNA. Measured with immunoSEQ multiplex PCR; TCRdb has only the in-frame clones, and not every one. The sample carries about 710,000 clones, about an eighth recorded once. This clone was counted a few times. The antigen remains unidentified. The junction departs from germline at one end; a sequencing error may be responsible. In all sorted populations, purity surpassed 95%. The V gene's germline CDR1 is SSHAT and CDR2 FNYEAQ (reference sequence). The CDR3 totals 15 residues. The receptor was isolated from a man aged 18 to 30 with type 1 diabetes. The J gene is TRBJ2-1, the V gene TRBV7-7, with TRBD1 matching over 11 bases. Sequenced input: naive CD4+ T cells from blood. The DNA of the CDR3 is TGTGCTAGCAGCTCGACCGTCGGGACAGGGGGTAAGCAGTTCTTC. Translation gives CASSSTVGTGGKQFF.